This note documents a single T cell receptor (beta chain) sequence. What it binds is unknown. This record belongs to a study of identical twins. Study-wide points: Twin pairs' shared out-of-frame alpha sequences were enriched in low generation probability. With beta out-of-frame sequences, excess sharing by twins was weaker.

MiXCR, run by TCRdb on the 5' RACE reads, gives a single entry per CDR3 protein. The data hold 450,000 to 500,000 distinct CDR3 sequences, with around an eighth observed a single time. Germline V gene lookup returns CDR1 LGHDT and CDR2 YNNKEL (reference sequence). The V and J ends lost 2 bases and 2 bases respectively, with 11 bases between them. This CDR3 contains 15 residues. These same data were also listed under a study on yellow fever vaccine responses in identical twins. Turning to that study: Convergence reportedly seemed to mark part of the twins' vaccine T cell response, with personalization marking the rest.

This receptor was taken from a woman between 18 and 30 years old in good health. The rearrangement links TRBV3-1 to TRBJ2-3; D ambiguous. Sequencing was performed on CD4+ T cells sorted from blood. The CDR3 reads CASSQRLGPTDTQYF. CDR3 sequence (DNA): TGTGCCAGCAGCCAACGTCTGGGCCCCACAGATACGCAGTATTTT.